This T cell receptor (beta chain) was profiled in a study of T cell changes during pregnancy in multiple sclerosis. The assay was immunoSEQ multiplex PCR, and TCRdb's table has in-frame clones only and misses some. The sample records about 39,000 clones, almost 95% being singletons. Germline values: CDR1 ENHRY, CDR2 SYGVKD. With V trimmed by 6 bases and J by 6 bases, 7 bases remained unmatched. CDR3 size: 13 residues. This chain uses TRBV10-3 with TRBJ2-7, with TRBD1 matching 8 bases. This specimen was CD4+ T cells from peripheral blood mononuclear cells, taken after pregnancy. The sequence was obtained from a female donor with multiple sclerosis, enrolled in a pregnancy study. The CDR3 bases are TGTGCCATCAGGACAGGGGATCTAGCCGAGCAGTACTTC. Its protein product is CAIRTGDLAEQYF.